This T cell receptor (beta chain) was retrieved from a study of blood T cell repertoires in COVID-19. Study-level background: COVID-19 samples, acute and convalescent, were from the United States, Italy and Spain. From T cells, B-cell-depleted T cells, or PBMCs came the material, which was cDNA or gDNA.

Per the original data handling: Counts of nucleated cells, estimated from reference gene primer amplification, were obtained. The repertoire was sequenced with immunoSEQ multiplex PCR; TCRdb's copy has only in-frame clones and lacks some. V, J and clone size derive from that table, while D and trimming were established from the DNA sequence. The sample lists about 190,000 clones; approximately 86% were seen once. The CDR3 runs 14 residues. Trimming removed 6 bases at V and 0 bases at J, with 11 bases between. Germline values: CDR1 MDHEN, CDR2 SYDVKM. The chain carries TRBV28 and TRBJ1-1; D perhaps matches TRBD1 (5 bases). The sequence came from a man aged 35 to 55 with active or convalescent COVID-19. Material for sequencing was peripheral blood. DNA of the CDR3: TGTGCCAGCAGCCGCGCAGGGATGAACACTGAAGCTTTCTTT. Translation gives CASSRAGMNTEAFF.